The rows below give T cell receptor beta chains drawn from one sample of a study of T cells in Graves' hyperthyroidism and ophthalmopathy. TCRdb used MiXCR to reprocess the multiplex PCR reads, holding one entry per CDR3 protein. This sample has hundreds of thousands of distinct CDR3 sequences, with about 17% found just once. Sequencing input: blood. The source of these receptors is a woman aged 25-40 years with Graves' hyperthyroidism. CDR3s include the opening cysteine and the closing phenylalanine or tryptophan. The D gene is left open where the match is weak. Not all rows give a size; the values are once, few, many and, for expanded clones, a class.

V: TRBV14
D: .
size: many
J: TRBJ2-7
CDR3: CASSQENGVWYEQYF
DNA: TGTGCCAGCAGCCAAGAAAACGGGGTTTGGTACGAGCAGTACTTC

V: TRBV11-2
D: .
size: many
J: TRBJ2-7
CDR3: CASSWVGGTYEQYF
DNA: TGTGCCAGCAGCTGGGTTGGGGGTACCTACGAGCAGTACTTC

V: TRBV11-2
D: .
size: many
J: TRBJ2-7
CDR3: CASSRLSYEQYF
DNA: TGTGCCAGCAGCCGACTCTCCTACGAGCAGTACTTC

V: TRBV6-5
D: TRBD1
size: few
J: TRBJ2-3
CDR3: CASSYSSDRSTDTQYF
DNA: TGTGCCAGCAGTTACTCGTCGGACAGGAGCACAGATACGCAGTATTTT

V: TRBV20-1
D: TRBD1
size: .
J: TRBJ2-2
CDR3: CSARRQGVVGELFF
DNA: TGCAGTGCACGGAGACAGGGAGTGGTCGGGGAGCTGTTTTTT

V: TRBV11-1
D: .
size: .
J: TRBJ1-6
CDR3: CASSLALIREDYNSPLHF
DNA: TGTGCCAGCAGCTTAGCGCTAATTAGGGAGGATTATAATTCACCCCTCCACTTT

V: TRBV20-1
D: .
size: many
J: TRBJ2-1
CDR3: CSARDEVGETFYNEQFF
DNA: TGCAGTGCTAGAGATGAAGTAGGTGAGACATTCTACAATGAGCAGTTCTTC

V: TRBV6-2/TRBV6-3
D: .
size: many
J: TRBJ2-3
CDR3: CASSPQVPRQYF
DNA: TGTGCCAGCAGCCCACAGGTCCCCAGGCAGTATTTT

V: TRBV4-2
D: TRBD2
size: .
J: TRBJ2-3
CDR3: CASSHLAGGTDTQYF
DNA: TGTGCCAGCAGCCACCTAGCGGGAGGGACAGATACGCAGTATTTT

V: TRBV5-1
D: .
size: once
J: TRBJ2-7
CDR3: CASRLATGTYEQYF
DNA: TGCGCCAGCAGGTTGGCGACAGGTACCTACGAGCAGTACTTC

V: TRBV7-8
D: .
size: few
J: TRBJ2-7
CDR3: CASRERGGHEQYF
DNA: TGTGCCAGCAGAGAAAGGGGAGGCCACGAGCAGTACTTC

V: TRBV19
D: .
size: .
J: TRBJ1-2
CDR3: CASSSTPGSDYTF
DNA: TGTGCCAGTAGTTCAACCCCAGGGTCTGACTACACCTTC

V: TRBV14
D: .
size: .
J: TRBJ1-2
CDR3: CASSPSGQRLYGYTF
DNA: TGTGCCAGCAGCCCCTCCGGGCAGCGTCTTTATGGCTACACCTTC

V: TRBV11-2
D: .
size: many
J: TRBJ1-2
CDR3: CASSLYTGNYGYTF
DNA: TGTGCCAGCAGCTTGTACACGGGAAACTATGGCTACACCTTC

V: TRBV2
D: .
size: many
J: TRBJ2-1
CDR3: CASIGGLSSYNEQFF
DNA: TGTGCCAGCATCGGGGGCTTGAGCTCCTACAATGAGCAGTTCTTC

V: TRBV7-2
D: TRBD1
size: many
J: TRBJ1-5
CDR3: CASSPLQGPNQPQHF
DNA: TGTGCCAGCAGCCCCTTACAGGGGCCCAACCAGCCCCAGCATTTT

V: TRBV28
D: .
size: many
J: TRBJ1-5
CDR3: CASSLFTGSSNQPQHF
DNA: TGTGCCAGCAGTTTATTCACGGGATCGAGCAATCAGCCCCAGCATTTT

V: TRBV6-1
D: .
size: .
J: TRBJ2-6
CDR3: CASNDGVSGANVLTF
DNA: TGTGCCAGCAACGACGGGGTCTCTGGGGCCAACGTCCTGACTTTC

V: TRBV12-3/TRBV12-4
D: .
size: few
J: TRBJ2-1
CDR3: CASSLDGGGGLDNEQFF
DNA: TGTGCCAGCAGCCTAGACGGGGGAGGAGGCCTCGACAATGAGCAGTTCTTC

V: TRBV28
D: TRBD1
size: many
J: TRBJ2-1
CDR3: CASSLPTGGVEQFF
DNA: TGTGCCAGCAGTTTACCTACAGGGGGCGTTGAGCAGTTCTTC

V: TRBV3-1
D: TRBD1
size: few
J: TRBJ1-2
CDR3: CASSHTGGASYTF
DNA: TGTGCCAGCAGCCATACAGGGGGCGCGAGCTACACCTTC

V: TRBV4-2
D: .
size: .
J: TRBJ1-5
CDR3: CASSQDLGVSQPQHF
DNA: TGTGCCAGCAGCCAAGATCTTGGGGTTAGCCAGCCCCAGCATTTT